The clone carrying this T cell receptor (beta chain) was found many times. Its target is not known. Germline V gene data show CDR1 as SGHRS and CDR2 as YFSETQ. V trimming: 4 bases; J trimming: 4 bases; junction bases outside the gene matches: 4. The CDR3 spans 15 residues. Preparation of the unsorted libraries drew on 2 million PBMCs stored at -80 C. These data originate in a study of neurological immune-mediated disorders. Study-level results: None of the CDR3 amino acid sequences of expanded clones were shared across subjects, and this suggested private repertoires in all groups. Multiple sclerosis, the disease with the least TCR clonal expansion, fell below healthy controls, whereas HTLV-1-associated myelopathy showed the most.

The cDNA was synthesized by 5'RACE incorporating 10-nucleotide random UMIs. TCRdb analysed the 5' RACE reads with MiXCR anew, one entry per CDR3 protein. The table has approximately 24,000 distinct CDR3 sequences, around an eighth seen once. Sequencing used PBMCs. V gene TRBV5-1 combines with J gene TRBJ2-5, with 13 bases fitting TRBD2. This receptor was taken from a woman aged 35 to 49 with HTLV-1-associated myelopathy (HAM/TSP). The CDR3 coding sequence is TGCGCCAGCAGCGAGGGACTAGCGGGGCCAGAGACCCAGTACTTC. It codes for CASSEGLAGPETQYF.